This T cell receptor (beta chain) was captured by sequencing in a study of cytomegalovirus exposure and HLA in healthy donors. With 60 Vbeta and 13 Jbeta primers, the PCR was carried out. Repertoires were generated with immunoSEQ multiplex PCR, while TCRdb's copy carries only in-frame clones and drops some. The table lists 85,000 to 100,000 clones, just under 90% of them singletons. V was pared by 3 bases and J by 3 bases, with 6 bases between. The germline gives CDR1 KGHSH, CDR2 LQKENI. This CDR3 has 12 residues. V gene TRBV18 combines with J gene TRBJ2-7; D is ambiguous. The origin of this receptor is a man between 18 and 35 years old in good health and CMV-seronegative. The specimen sequenced was PBMCs. Here the CDR3 reads CASSPRSYEQYF. CDR3 nucleotide sequence: TGTGCCAGCTCACCCCGCAGCTACGAGCAGTACTTC.